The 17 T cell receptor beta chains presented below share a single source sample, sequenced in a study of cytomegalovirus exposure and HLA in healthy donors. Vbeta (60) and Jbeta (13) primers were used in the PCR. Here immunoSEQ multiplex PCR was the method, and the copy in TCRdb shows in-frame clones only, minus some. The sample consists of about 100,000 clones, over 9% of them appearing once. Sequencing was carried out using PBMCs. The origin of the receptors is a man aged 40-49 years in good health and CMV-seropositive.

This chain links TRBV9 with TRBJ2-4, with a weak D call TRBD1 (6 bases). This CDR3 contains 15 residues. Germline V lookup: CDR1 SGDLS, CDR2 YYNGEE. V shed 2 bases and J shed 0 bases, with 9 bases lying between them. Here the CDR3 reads CASSVGTLAKNIQYF. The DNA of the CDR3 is TGTGCCAGCAGCGTGGGGACACTAGCCAAAAACATTCAGTACTTC.

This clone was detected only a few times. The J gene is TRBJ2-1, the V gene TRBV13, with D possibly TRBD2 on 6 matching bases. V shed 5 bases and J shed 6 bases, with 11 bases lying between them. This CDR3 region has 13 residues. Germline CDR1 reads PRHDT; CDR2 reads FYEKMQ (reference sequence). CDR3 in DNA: TGTGCCAGCAGCGCCTGGAGGGCCAATGAGCAGTTCTTC. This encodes CASSAWRANEQFF.

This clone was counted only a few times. CDR3 sequence: CASSMGQGLRNEKLFF. For the CDR3, the DNA is TGCGCCAGCAGCATGGGACAGGGGTTGAGGAATGAAAAACTGTTTTTT. The chain couples TRBV5-1 to TRBJ1-4; 10 nucleotides align to TRBD1. The CDR3 is 16 residues long. Germline loops: CDR1 SGHRS, CDR2 YFSETQ. V shed 4 bases, J shed 5 bases, and the junction held 8 bases outside the gene matches. Together with reference TRBV5-1 and TRBJ1-4, the CDR3 gives the full variable domain: KAGVTQTPRYLIKTRGQQVTLSCSPISGHRSVSWYQQTPGQGLQFLFEYFSETQRNKGNFPGRFSGRQFSNSRSEMNVSTLELGDSALYLCASSMGQGLRNEKLFFGSGTQLSVL.

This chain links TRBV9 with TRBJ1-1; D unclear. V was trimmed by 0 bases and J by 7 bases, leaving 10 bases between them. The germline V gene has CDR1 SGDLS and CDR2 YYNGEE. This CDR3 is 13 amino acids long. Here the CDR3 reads CASSVGGEGEAFF. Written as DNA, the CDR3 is TGTGCCAGCAGCGTAGGTGGTGAGGGTGAAGCTTTCTTT.

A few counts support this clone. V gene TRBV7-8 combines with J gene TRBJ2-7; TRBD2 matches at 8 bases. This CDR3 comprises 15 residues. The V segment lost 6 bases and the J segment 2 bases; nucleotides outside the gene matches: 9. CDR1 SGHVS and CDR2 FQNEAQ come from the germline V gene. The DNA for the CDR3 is TGTGCCAGCAGGGGTTTAGCGGGGCTAGCCTACGAGCAGTACTTC. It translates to CASRGLAGLAYEQYF.

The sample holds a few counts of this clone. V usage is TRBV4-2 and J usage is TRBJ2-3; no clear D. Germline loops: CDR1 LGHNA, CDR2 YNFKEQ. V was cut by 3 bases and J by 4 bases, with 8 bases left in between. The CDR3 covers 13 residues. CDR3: CASSHYNPDTQYF. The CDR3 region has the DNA TGTGCCAGCAGCCATTACAACCCAGATACGCAGTATTTT.

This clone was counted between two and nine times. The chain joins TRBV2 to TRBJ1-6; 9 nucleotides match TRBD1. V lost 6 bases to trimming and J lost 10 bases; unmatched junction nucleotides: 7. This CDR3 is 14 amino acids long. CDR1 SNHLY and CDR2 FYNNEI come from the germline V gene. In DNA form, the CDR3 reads TGTGCCAGCAGAACGACAGGGGGGAGATCACCCCTCCACTTT. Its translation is CASRTTGGRSPLHF.

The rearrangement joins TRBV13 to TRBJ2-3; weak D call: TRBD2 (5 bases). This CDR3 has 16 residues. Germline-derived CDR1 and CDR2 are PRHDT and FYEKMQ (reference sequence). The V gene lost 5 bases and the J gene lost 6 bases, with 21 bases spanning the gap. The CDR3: CASSLKTPWRGDTQYF. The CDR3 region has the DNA TGTGCCAGCAGCCTCAAGACACCGTGGCGAGGGGATACGCAGTATTTT.

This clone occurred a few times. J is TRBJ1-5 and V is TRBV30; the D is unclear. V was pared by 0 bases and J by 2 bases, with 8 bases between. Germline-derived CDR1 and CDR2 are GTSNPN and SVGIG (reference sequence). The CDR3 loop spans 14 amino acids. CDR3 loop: CAWSVGVGNQPQHF. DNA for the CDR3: TGTGCCTGGAGTGTCGGGGTGGGCAATCAGCCCCAGCATTTT.

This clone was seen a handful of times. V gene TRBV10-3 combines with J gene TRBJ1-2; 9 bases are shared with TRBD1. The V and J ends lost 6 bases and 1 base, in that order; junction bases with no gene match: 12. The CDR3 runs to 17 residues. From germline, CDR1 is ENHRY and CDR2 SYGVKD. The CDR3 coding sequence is TGTGCCATCAGAGGGGTGGGTCCGGGACAGGGTAACTATGGCTACACCTTC. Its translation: CAIRGVGPGQGNYGYTF.

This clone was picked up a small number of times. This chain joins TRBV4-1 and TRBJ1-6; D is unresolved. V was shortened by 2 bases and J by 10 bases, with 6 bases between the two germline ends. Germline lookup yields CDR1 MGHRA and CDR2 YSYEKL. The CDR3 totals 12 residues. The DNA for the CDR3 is TGCGCCAGCAGCCAAAGAGGATCACCCCTCCACTTT. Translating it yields CASSQRGSPLHF.

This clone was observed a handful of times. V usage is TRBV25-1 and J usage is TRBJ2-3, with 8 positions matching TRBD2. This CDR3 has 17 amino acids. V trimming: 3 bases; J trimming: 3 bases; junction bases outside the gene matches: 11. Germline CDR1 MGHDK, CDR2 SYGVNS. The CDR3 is CASSDSGLAGFTDTQYF. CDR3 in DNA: TGTGCCAGCAGTGACTCGGGGCTAGCGGGTTTTACAGATACGCAGTATTTT.

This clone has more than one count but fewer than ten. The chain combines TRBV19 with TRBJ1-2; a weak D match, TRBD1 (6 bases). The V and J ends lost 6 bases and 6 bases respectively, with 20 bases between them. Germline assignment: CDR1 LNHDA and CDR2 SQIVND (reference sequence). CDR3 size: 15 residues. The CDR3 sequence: CASRFGTFSANGYTF. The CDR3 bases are TGTGCCAGTAGATTTGGGACATTTTCGGCGAATGGCTACACCTTC.

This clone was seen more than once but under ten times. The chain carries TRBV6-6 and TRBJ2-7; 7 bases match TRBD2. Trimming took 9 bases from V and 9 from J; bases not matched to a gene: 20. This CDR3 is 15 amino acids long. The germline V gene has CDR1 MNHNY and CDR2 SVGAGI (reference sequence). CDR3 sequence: CASEVGKGLPRAQYF. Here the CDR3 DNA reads TGTGCCAGTGAGGTTGGAAAGGGACTACCCCGGGCGCAGTACTTC.

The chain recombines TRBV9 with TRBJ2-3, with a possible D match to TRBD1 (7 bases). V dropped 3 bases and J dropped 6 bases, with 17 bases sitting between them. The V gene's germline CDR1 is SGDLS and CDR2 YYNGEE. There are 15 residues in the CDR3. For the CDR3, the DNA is TGTGCCAGCAGCGGCAGGGGGGACAGTGCGGATACGCAGTATTTT. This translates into CASSGRGDSADTQYF.

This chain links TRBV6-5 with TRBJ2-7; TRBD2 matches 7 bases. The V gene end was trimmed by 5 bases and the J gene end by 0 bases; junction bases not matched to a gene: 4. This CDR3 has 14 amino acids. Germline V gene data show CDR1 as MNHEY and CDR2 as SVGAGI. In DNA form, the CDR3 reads TGTGCCAGCAGTCCTGGACTAGTCTCCTACGAGCAGTACTTC. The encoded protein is CASSPGLVSYEQYF.

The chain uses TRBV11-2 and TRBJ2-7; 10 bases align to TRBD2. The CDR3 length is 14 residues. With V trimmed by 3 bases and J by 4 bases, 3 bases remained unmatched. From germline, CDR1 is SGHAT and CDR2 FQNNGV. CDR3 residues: CASSFGTSEYEQYF. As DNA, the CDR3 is TGTGCCAGCAGCTTTGGGACTAGCGAGTACGAGCAGTACTTC.